Below, 22 T cell receptor beta chains from the same sample are listed, as sequenced in a study of monozygotic twins with inflammatory bowel disease (dated by TCRdb to the late 2010s). Library creation used 5' RACE. TCRdb shows the sequencer as Illumina HiSeq 2500. TCRdb reprocessed the sequencing reads and holds a single record per CDR3 protein sequence, with no DNA. This sample's clone table shows about 210,000 distinct CDR3 sequences. The leading ten clones occupy less than 2% of the sample. Input material: blood. These receptors were obtained from a human donor with ulcerative colitis or Crohn's disease, or a healthy co-twin of an affected twin (not recorded which).

The J gene is TRBJ2-5, the V gene TRBV5-1. This CDR3 comprises 13 residues. Looked up from germline, CDR1 is SGHRS and CDR2 is YFSETQ. The CDR3 spells CASSWDKQETQYF.

The chain recombines TRBV7-9 with TRBJ2-7; lacking DNA, the TRBD1 call made by TCRdb goes unchecked. Germline CDR1 is SEHNR and CDR2 is FQNEAQ (reference sequence). This CDR3 has 15 residues. The CDR3 reads CASSSLRDRGYEQYF.

This sequence joins TRBV28 and TRBJ2-4; there is no DNA to check the TCRdb D call of TRBD2. Germline V CDR1 and CDR2: MDHEN, SYDVKM. The CDR3 spans 17 residues. The CDR3 sequence is CASSPRLAGGRKGIQYF.

V gene TRBV5-1 combines with J gene TRBJ2-7. There are 11 residues in the CDR3. Germline CDR1 is SGHRS and CDR2 is YFSETQ. This chain's CDR3 is CASSFSYEQYF.

V usage is TRBV12-3 or TRBV12-4 and J usage is TRBJ2-5; TCRdb outputs TRBD1, but without DNA this stays unchecked. This CDR3 comprises 13 residues. This CDR3 reads CASSSQGPGTQYF.

The V and J genes are TRBV12-3 or TRBV12-4 and TRBJ1-4. The CDR3 is made up of 14 amino acids. This CDR3 reads CASGNGRGGEKLFF.

The chain uses TRBV5-5 and TRBJ2-4; TCRdb lists TRBD1, though no DNA is available to test this call. The CDR3 runs 13 residues. From germline, CDR1 is SGHKS and CDR2 YYEKEE (reference sequence). The CDR3 sequence: CASSEDSHSIQYF.

The chain recombines TRBV20-1 with TRBJ1-2; absent DNA, TCRdb's TRBD1 call cannot be checked. This CDR3 has 12 residues. In germline, CDR1 is DFQATT, CDR2 SNEGSKA (reference sequence). The CDR3 sequence is CSAQDRLYGYTF.

J is TRBJ1-2 and V is TRBV7-2. The CDR3 contains 15 residues. CDR1 SGHTA and CDR2 FQGNSA come from the germline V gene. The CDR3 loop is CASSLDGVGTYGYTF.

The chain uses TRBV6-6 and TRBJ2-7; TCRdb designates TRBD1, a call that cannot be tested without DNA. CDR1 and CDR2 (germline): MNHNY, SVGAGI (reference sequence). This CDR3 comprises 12 residues. The CDR3 protein is CASTEDRDEQYF.

The chain carries TRBV27 and TRBJ1-5. CDR3 length: 13 residues. The germline gives CDR1 MNHEY, CDR2 SMNVEV (reference sequence). The CDR3 reads CASSPRGSGPQHF.

The chain has TRBV7-7 and TRBJ2-5; TCRdb indicates TRBD1, and absent DNA this call remains unverified. The CDR3 runs 15 residues. Per the germline V gene, CDR1 is SSHAT and CDR2 is FNYEAQ (reference sequence). This CDR3 is CASSRTRGVQETQYF.

The chain links TRBV24-1 to TRBJ2-5. CDR1 and CDR2 (germline): KGHDR, SFDVKD. The CDR3 runs to 13 residues. CDR3 residues: CATSTVYQETQYF.

The chain has TRBV7-6 and TRBJ2-3; checking the TCRdb D call of TRBD1 is not possible without DNA. Germline CDR1 reads SGHVS; CDR2 reads FNYEAQ. This CDR3 region has 15 residues. CDR3 in amino acids: CASSLRGLRTDTQYF.

The chain is built from TRBV3-1 and TRBJ1-1. The CDR3 length is 13 residues. Per germline, CDR1 LGHDT and CDR2 YNNKEL (reference sequence). This CDR3 reads CASSPSFTAEAFF. Combining the CDR3 with reference TRBV3-1 and TRBJ1-1 gives the whole variable domain DTAVSQTPKYLVTQMGNDKSIKCEQNLGHDTMYWYKQDSKKFLKIMFSYNNKELIINETVPNRFSPKSPDKAHLNLHINSLELGDSAVYFCASSPSFTAEAFFGQGTRLTVV.

This chain links TRBV5-1 with TRBJ2-3; the TCRdb call, TRBD1, lacks DNA for checking. CDR1 is SGHRS, CDR2 YFSETQ, per germline. The CDR3 is made up of 14 amino acids. CDR3 protein: CASSLGTEGDTQYF.

The J gene is TRBJ1-5, the V gene TRBV5-6; as DNA is missing, the TRBD1 call by TCRdb cannot be tested. This CDR3 region has 15 residues. Germline V gives CDR1 SGHDT, CDR2 YYEEEE. The CDR3 sequence: CASSPWDRGGQPQHF.

The V gene is TRBV21-1, the J gene TRBJ1-2; TCRdb reports TRBD1, a call that lacks DNA to check it against. TRBV21-1 is an annotated pseudogene. There are 13 residues in the CDR3. The chain's CDR3 is CASSNSWGGGYTF.

The chain uses TRBV5-1 and TRBJ1-2; no DNA is available, so the TRBD1 call from TCRdb remains unchecked. CDR1 is SGHRS, CDR2 YFSETQ, per germline. There are 15 residues in the CDR3. CDR3 protein: CASSPIAGTDYGYTF.

The chain joins TRBV20-1 to TRBJ2-5; TCRdb outputs TRBD1, but without DNA this stays unchecked. CDR3 length: 13 residues. Germline lookup yields CDR1 DFQATT and CDR2 SNEGSKA (reference sequence). CDR3 region: CSATMDRAETQYF.

The chain links TRBV6-1 to TRBJ1-1; TCRdb's D gene call, TRBD1, goes unchecked for lack of DNA. There are 13 residues in the CDR3. The germline V gene encodes CDR1 MNHNS and CDR2 SASEGT. This CDR3 reads CASGAGVGTEAFF.

The chain is built from TRBV5-1 and TRBJ1-2; TCRdb returns TRBD1, unconfirmable since there is no DNA. Germline V gene data show CDR1 as SGHRS and CDR2 as YFSETQ. The CDR3 contains 15 residues. CDR3 loop: CASSGTTGYGYGYTF.